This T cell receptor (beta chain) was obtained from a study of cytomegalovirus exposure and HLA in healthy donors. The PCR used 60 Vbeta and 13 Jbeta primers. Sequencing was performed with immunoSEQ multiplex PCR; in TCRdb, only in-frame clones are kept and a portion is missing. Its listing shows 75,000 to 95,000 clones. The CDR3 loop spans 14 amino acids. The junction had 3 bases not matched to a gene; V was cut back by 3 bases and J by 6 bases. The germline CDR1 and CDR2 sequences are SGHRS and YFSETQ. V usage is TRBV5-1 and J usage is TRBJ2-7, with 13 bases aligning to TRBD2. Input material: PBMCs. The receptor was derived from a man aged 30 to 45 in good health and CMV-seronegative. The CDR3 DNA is TGCGCCAGCAGCTGGACTAGCGGGGGAACCGAGCAGTACTTC. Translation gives CASSWTSGGTEQYF. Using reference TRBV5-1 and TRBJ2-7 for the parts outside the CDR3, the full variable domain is KAGVTQTPRYLIKTRGQQVTLSCSPISGHRSVSWYQQTPGQGLQFLFEYFSETQRNKGNFPGRFSGRQFSNSRSEMNVSTLELGDSALYLCASSWTSGGTEQYFGPGTRLTVT.